This T cell receptor (beta chain) is drawn from a study of metastatic and nonmetastatic thyroid tumors. This clone appeared many times. All patients were treatment-naive before thyroid surgery. With MiXCR, TCRdb reprocessed the PCR reads. Of tens of thousands of clones detected, roughly 25% appear once; the ten largest clones hold about 8.9%. The CDR3 spans 12 residues. Germline CDR1 SGHDT, CDR2 YYEEEE. Deletions cut 9 bases from V and 1 base from J, with 10 bases between. The receptor was isolated from a female donor with papillary thyroid cancer or a benign thyroid nodule (not recorded which). Some clones in this sample may be carry-over from other donors' samples. V gene TRBV5-6 combines with J gene TRBJ1-1; weak D call: TRBD1 (5 bases). The sequenced sample was blood. CDR3 in DNA: TGTGCCACCGGAGACAGGAACACTGAAGCTTTCTTT. This sequence encodes CATGDRNTEAFF.